Described below is a single TCR beta chain sequence and its context. It lacks a known antigen. Nothing much larger sits one base from this clone, and base qualities are not available. The data are from a study of blood T cells in healthy people across ages (dated by TCRdb to the mid-2010s). Context from the whole study: In model experiments, roughly one uniquely barcoded TCR beta cDNA molecule per two T cells was captured by template switching. Four age groups were formed from the donors: young (average about 15 years), middle-aged (more than 35), aged (roughly 59) and long-lived (about 75). Two additional independent replicas of 1 million unique cDNA reads from the same blood draw were analyzed for two donors (one aged 18 to 30 and one aged 80 or older). Age-related changes in TCR beta repertoire diversity were measured in the study by deep sequencing normalized with unique cDNA molecular identifiers. Overall results and qualifications from the work: A strong correlation was found between observed TCR beta diversity and the percentage of naive T cells measured by flow cytometry. Compared with the aged group, the long-lived group had more naive CD4+ T cells, fewer expanded clones and increased TCR diversity, a pattern suggesting age selection. Estimates of total diversity from one million sequenced T cells were regarded as lower bounds and underestimates. Observed TCR beta diversity per million T cells fell roughly linearly with age, and a significant reduction was already apparent by age about 38. Because donor CMV infection status was unknown, age-related changes in expanded clonotypes were potentially confounded. Conclusive comparison of naive and antigen-experienced compartments was prevented by the profiling of bulk unsorted PBMCs.

The library was built by means of 5' RACE. TCRdb records Illumina HiSeq 2500 as the sequencer. A second PCR of about 6 to 12 cycles was run with a J-beta primer mix and a sample-barcoded 5' primer. A unique molecular identifier was introduced onto each TCR beta cDNA molecule by a template-switch 5' adaptor carrying 12 random nucleotides. Each sample yielded at least 3 million CDR3-containing paired-end reads. The Mint cDNA synthesis kit, primed by a TRBC-specific oligonucleotide, was used to synthesize first-strand cDNA from all RNA. Following uracil-DNA glycosylase treatment, all cDNA underwent a first 18-cycle PCR with the universal primers M1SS and BC2_uni_R. As for how the authors treated the data: Each sample was normalized by randomly selecting 1 million high-quality reads, each carrying a distinct molecular identifier. Reads with shared molecular identifiers were discarded instead of being binned into consensus sequences. CDR3 identification, clonotype clustering and error correction used MiTCR with a Q25 quality threshold and the strictest error-elimination algorithm. A nonparametric unseen species model using Euler transformation provided a lower-bound estimate of total TCR beta diversity. TCRdb applied fastp at Q25 and MiXCR to the public reads, then kept only in-frame beta chains. Identical CDR3 proteins give one entry, which carries the most common genes and DNA. None of the V and J calls come from the authors' own analysis; TCRdb made them. Within this sample are about 510,000 distinct CDR3 sequences, with roughly a quarter of them counted one time only. The ten biggest clones cover approximately 3.3% of the sample.

The junction carries 9 bases between V and J, which are trimmed by 6 bases and 1 base respectively. The CDR3 sequence holds 13 residues, the cysteine and phenylalanine included. Of the read, only the CDR3 DNA is kept; its 39 bases are in frame from base 1. Systemically healthy Caucasian individuals from Russia, 35 to 50 in total and aged 6 to 90 years, were included as donors. Approximately 11 milliliters of peripheral blood were drawn from each donor into EDTA-treated Vacutainer tubes. PBMCs were isolated by Ficoll-Paque density-gradient centrifugation, with at least 7 million obtained per sample. Total RNA, at least 6 micrograms per sample, was extracted from PBMCs with Trizol reagent. The percentages of naive CD45RAhigh/CD27high T cells were determined by flow cytometry on a PBMC aliquot from every donor. The sample was also linked to a second study, of T cells of mothers and their children. As noted in the second study: Nine systemically healthy Caucasian individuals, comprising three mothers and their six children, were included as donors. cDNA synthesis consumed the entire amount of extracted RNA, loaded at 1.5 ug RNA in each 15 ul reaction. In the second PCR, sample barcodes and 2-4 random nucleotides were introduced via the M1S primer. Each mother yielded over 9.5 million TCR beta CDR3 reads and each child 2.5 million to 3 million reads. Thymic selection similarly shapes TCR recombination output in related and unrelated pairs, with minor effect from inherited differences. Normalized repertoire overlap in related mother-child pairs was always slightly higher than in unrelated mother-child pairs, but the difference was never significant. Persistent microchimeric T cell clones were not detected, at a sensitivity of approximately 100 clones per million clonotypes. Deep NGS was used in the study to compare the TCR beta repertoires of mothers and children and to look for features that separate related mother-child pairs from unrelated individuals. On average, the children were roughly 12 +/- 4 years old, while the mothers were about 37 +/- 4 years old. After adapters were ligated using NEBNext reagents, the libraries underwent 100+100 nt paired-end sequencing on an Illumina HiSeq 2000. To prevent cross-contamination, the mother and child libraries were prepared a month apart and were sequenced in separate runs. For each donor, between roughly 500,000 and 2,200,000 distinct TCR beta clonotypes were identified. Naive TCR beta clonotypes were estimated from low-frequency clonotypes matched to each donor's FACS-determined naive share, without sorting.

The sequence was collected from a boy aged 2 to 10 in good health. Sequenced sample: blood. Recombination joined TRBV12-3 or TRBV12-4 with TRBJ1-2, with the D gene not confidently named. The DNA sequence is given as TGTGCCAGCAGGAACGGGATTAACTATGGCTACACCTTC. Its product reads: CASRNGINYGYTF.